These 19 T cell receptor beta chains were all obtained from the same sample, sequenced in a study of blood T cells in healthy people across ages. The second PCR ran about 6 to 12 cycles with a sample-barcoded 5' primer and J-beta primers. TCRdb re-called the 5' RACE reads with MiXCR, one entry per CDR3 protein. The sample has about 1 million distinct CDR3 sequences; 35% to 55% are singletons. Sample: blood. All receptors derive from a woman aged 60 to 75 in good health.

Written as DNA, the CDR3 is TGTGCCAGCAGGGTGGATTCTGGAAACACCATATATTTT. Protein: CASRVDSGNTIYF. V is TRBV6-1 and J is TRBJ1-3, with D unresolved. Trimming cost V 6 bases and J 1 base, with 7 bases left between them. Per the germline V gene, CDR1 is MNHNS and CDR2 is SASEGT. CDR3 size: 13 residues.

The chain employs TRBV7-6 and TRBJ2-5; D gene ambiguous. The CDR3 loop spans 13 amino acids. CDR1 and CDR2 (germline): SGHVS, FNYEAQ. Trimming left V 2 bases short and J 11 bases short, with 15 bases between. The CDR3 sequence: CASSLYGNNEQYF. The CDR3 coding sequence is TGTGCCAGCAGCTTATACGGCAACAATGAGCAGTACTTC.

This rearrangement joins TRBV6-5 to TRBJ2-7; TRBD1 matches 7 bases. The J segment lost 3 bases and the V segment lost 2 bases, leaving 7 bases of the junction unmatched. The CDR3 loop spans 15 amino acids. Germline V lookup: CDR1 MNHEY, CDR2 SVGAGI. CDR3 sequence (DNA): TGTGCCAGCAGTTACCTGAGGACAGGACACTACGAGCAGTACTTC. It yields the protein CASSYLRTGHYEQYF.

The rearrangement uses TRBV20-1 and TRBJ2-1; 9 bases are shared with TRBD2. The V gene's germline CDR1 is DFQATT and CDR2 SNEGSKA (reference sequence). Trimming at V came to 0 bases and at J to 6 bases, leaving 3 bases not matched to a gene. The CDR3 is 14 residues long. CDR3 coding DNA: TGCAGTGCTAGAGATCTTAGCGGGAGCAATGAGCAGTTCTTC. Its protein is CSARDLSGSNEQFF.

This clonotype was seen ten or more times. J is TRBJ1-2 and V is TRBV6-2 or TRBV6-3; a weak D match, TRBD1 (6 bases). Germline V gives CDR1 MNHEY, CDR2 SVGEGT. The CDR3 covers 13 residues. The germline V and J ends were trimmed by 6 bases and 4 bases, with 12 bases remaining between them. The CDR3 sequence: CASSPDRFYGYTF. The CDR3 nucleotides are TGTGCCAGCAGCCCTGACAGGTTCTATGGCTACACCTTC.

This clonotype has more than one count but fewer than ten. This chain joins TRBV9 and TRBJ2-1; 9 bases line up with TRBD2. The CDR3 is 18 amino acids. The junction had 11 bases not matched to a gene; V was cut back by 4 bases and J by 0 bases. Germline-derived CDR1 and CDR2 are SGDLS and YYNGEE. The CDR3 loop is CASSPSGTRGSSYNEQFF. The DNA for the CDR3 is TGTGCCAGCAGCCCTAGCGGGACGCGCGGAAGCTCCTACAATGAGCAGTTCTTC.

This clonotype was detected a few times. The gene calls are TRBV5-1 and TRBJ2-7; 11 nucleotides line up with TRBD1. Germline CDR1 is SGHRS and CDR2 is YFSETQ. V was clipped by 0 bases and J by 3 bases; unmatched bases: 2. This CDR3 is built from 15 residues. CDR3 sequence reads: CASSLVGTGGYEQYF. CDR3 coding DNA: TGCGCCAGCAGCTTGGTCGGGACAGGGGGCTACGAGCAGTACTTC. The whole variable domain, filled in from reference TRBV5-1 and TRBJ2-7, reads KAGVTQTPRYLIKTRGQQVTLSCSPISGHRSVSWYQQTPGQGLQFLFEYFSETQRNKGNFPGRFSGRQFSNSRSEMNVSTLELGDSALYLCASSLVGTGGYEQYFGPGTRLTVT.

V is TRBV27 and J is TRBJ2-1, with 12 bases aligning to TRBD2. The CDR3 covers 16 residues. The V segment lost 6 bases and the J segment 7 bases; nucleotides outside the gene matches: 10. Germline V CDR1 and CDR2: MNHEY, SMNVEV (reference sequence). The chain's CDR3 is CASRNAGLAGGNEQFF. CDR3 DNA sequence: TGTGCCAGCAGAAATGCAGGGCTAGCGGGGGGGAATGAGCAGTTCTTC.

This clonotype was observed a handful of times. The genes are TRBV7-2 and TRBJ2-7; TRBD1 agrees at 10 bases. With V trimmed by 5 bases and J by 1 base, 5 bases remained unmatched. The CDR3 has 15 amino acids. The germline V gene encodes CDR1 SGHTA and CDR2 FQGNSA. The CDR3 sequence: CASSIRTGGSYEQYF. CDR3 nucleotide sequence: TGTGCCAGCAGCATAAGGACAGGGGGTTCCTACGAGCAGTACTTC.

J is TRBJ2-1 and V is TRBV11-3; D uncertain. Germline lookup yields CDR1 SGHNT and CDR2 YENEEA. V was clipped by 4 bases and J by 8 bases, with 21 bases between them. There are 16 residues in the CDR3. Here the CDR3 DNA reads TGTGCCAGCAGCTCCGGGTCGATCCTTCTTCCCGATGAGCAGTTCTTC. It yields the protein CASSSGSILLPDEQFF.

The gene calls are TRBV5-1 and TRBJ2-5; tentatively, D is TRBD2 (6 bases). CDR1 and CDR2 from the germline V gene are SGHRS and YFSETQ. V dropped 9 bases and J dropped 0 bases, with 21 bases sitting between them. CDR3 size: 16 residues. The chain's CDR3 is CATNSGGRSNQETQYF. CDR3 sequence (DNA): TGCGCCACCAACTCAGGAGGGCGCTCGAACCAAGAGACCCAGTACTTC.

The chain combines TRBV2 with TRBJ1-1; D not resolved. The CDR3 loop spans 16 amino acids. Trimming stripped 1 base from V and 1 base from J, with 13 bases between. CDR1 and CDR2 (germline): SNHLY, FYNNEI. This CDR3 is CASSEVGWTPNTEAFF. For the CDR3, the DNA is TGTGCCAGCAGTGAAGTTGGTTGGACTCCGAACACTGAAGCTTTCTTT.

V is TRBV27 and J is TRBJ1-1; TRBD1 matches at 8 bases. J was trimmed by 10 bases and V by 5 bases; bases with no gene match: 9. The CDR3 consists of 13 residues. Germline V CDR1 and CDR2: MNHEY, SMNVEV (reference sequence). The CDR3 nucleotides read TGTGCCAGCAGTGTAAGGGGGACAGGAGGAGCTTTCTTT. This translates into CASSVRGTGGAFF.

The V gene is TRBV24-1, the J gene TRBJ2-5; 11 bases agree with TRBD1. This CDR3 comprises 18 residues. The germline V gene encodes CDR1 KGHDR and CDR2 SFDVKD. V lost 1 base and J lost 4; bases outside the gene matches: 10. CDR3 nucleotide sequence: TGTGCCACCAGTGATTTAGGACAGGGGGCTTGGGGGACAGAGACCCAGTACTTC. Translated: CATSDLGQGAWGTETQYF.

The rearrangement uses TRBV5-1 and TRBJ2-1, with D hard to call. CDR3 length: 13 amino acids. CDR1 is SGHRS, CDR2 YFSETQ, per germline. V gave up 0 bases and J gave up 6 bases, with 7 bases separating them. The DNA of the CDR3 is TGCGCCAGCAGCTTGGAGTTATTCAATGAGCAGTTCTTC. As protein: CASSLELFNEQFF.

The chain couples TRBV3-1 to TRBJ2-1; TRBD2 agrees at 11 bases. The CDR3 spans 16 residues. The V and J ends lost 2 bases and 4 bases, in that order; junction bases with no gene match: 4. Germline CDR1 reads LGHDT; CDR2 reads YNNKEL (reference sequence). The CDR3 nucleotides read TGTGCCAGCAGCCAACAACTAGCGGGGGCTTACAATGAGCAGTTCTTC. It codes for CASSQQLAGAYNEQFF.

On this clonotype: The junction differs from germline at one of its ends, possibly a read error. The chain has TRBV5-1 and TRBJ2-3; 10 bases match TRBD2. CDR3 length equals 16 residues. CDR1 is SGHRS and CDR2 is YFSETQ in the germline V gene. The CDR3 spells CASSVLAGERADAQYF. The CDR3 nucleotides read TGCGCCAGCAGCGTCCTAGCGGGAGAAAGGGCAGATGCGCAGTATTTT.

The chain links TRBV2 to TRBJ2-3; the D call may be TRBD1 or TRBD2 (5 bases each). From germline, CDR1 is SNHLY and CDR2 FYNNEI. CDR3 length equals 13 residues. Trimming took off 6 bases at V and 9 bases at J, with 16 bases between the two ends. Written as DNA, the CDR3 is TGTGCCAGCAGCGAAATCAGGGACGGGACGCAGTATTTT. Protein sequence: CASSEIRDGTQYF.

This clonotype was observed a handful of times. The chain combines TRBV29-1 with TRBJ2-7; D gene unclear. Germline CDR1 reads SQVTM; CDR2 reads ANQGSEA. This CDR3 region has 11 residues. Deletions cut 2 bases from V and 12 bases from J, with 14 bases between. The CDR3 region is CSVELGTGRYF. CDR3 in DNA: TGCAGCGTTGAATTGGGAACCGGGCGGTACTTC.